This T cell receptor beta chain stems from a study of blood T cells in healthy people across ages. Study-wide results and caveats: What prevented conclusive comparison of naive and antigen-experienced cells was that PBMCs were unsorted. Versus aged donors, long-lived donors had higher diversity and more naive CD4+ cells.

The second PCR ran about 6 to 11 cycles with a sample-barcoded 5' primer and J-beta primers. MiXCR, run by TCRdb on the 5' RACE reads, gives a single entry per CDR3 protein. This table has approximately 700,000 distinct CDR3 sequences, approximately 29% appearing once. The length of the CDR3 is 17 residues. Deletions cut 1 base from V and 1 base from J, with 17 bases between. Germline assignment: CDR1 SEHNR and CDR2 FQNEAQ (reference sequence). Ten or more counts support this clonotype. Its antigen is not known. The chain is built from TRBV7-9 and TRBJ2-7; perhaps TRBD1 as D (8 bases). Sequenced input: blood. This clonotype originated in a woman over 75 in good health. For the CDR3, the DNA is TGTGCCAGCAGCTTAGGGGGGGGCAGGGGGCGATCCTACGAGCAGTACTTC. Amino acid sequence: CASSLGGGRGRSYEQYF.